This passage covers 20 T cell receptor beta chains from one sample sequenced in a study of CD8 T cells in Susac syndrome. Random hexamers were used to reverse transcribe the RNA input (about 0.5 to 1 ug). TCRdb ran MiXCR on the immunoSEQ multiplex PCR reads and lists one entry per CDR3 protein. The table has about 180,000 distinct CDR3 sequences, around 94% seen once. The source material was CD4+ T cells from PBMCs. These receptors all stem from a human donor with Susac syndrome.

The genes are TRBV11-1 and TRBJ1-1; maybe TRBD1 (6 bases). V gave up 3 bases and J gave up 4 bases, with 12 bases separating them. From germline, CDR1 is SGHAT and CDR2 FQDESV (reference sequence). This CDR3 has 14 amino acids. The CDR3 DNA follows: TGTGCCAGCAGCTTTGGTCGGGGGGCCACTGAAGCTTTCTTT. Protein: CASSFGRGATEAFF.

The V call is TRBV28, the J call TRBJ1-3, with D uncertain. The CDR3 consists of 12 residues. Germline V gene data show CDR1 as MDHEN and CDR2 as SYDVKM. V was clipped by 2 bases and J by 15 bases, with 14 bases between them. The CDR3 protein is CASSLPLNPEYF. The CDR3 coding sequence is TGTGCCAGCAGTTTACCCTTAAACCCCGAATATTTT. Filled out from reference TRBV28 and TRBJ1-3, the complete variable domain reads DVKVTQSSRYLVKRTGEKVFLECVQDMDHENMFWYRQDPGLGLRLIYFSYDVKMKEKGDIPEGYSVSREKKERFSLILESASTNQTSMYLCASSLPLNPEYFGEGSWLTVV.

The J gene is TRBJ2-5, the V gene TRBV10-2; D not certain. The CDR3 length is 12 residues. V lost 8 bases and J 5 bases, leaving 12 bases between the germline ends. Germline V gene data show CDR1 as WSHSY and CDR2 as SAAADI. The CDR3 sequence is CASGVGFETQYF. The CDR3 nucleotides are TGCGCCAGCGGGGTAGGGTTTGAGACCCAGTACTTC.

This clonotype appeared a single time. This chain uses TRBV18 with TRBJ1-1, with TRBD1 matching 7 bases. With V trimmed by 5 bases and J by 4 bases, 10 bases remained unmatched. The length of the CDR3 is 15 residues. Germline values: CDR1 KGHSH, CDR2 LQKENI. The DNA of the CDR3 is TGTGCCAGCTCAAGTTTGGGACAGTCGGTCACTGAAGCTTTCTTT. Its protein is CASSSLGQSVTEAFF.

This clonotype was observed a single time. The chain joins TRBV15 to TRBJ1-1; D is unresolved. Per the germline V gene, CDR1 is LNHNV and CDR2 is YYDKDF (reference sequence). This CDR3 spans 13 amino acids. Trimming shortened V by 3 bases and J by 3 bases, and 8 bases separated the two germline ends. The CDR3 DNA is TGTGCCACCAGCAGGGGCAGGTACACTGAAGCTTTCTTT. It encodes CATSRGRYTEAFF.

This clonotype is a singleton in its sample. The rearrangement links TRBV3-1 to TRBJ1-1, with D hard to call. Trimming removed 1 base from V and 1 base from J, with 7 bases in between. The CDR3 consists of 14 residues. Germline V gene lookup returns CDR1 LGHDT and CDR2 YNNKEL (reference sequence). This CDR3 is CASSQVARNTEAFF. The DNA for the CDR3 is TGTGCCAGCAGCCAAGTTGCGAGGAACACTGAAGCTTTCTTT.

The chain is built from TRBV10-3 and TRBJ2-5; D call uncertain. This CDR3 region has 13 residues. Germline V gene lookup returns CDR1 ENHRY and CDR2 SYGVKD. V was pared by 2 bases and J by 5 bases, with 9 bases between. CDR3 residues: CAISEETMETQYF. The CDR3 DNA sequence: TGTGCCATCAGTGAGGAGACAATGGAGACCCAGTACTTC.

The chain links TRBV5-4 to TRBJ2-6; 9 bases line up with TRBD1. Per germline, CDR1 SGHNT and CDR2 YYREEE (reference sequence). With 2 bases clipped from V and 4 bases from J, the junction kept 10 bases outside the gene matches. There are 18 residues in the CDR3. The DNA for the CDR3 is TGTGCCAGCAGCTTCCCGGGACAGGGCACTACCGGGGCCAACGTCCTGACTTTC. Residues: CASSFPGQGTTGANVLTF.

This chain joins TRBV12-3 or TRBV12-4 and TRBJ1-6, with D possibly matching TRBD1 (5 bases). The CDR3 runs 13 residues. Trimming removed 6 bases at V and 7 bases at J, with 10 bases between. As DNA, the CDR3 is TGTGCCAGCAGACGGCAGGGCAATTCACCCCTCCACTTT. Protein sequence: CASRRQGNSPLHF.

The chain joins TRBV5-6 to TRBJ1-5; TRBD1 is a possible D gene (6 bases). V was pared by 3 bases and J by 7 bases, with 14 bases between. The CDR3 has 14 residues. Germline V gene sequence: CDR1 SGHDT, CDR2 YYEEEE. The CDR3 spells CASSSVTGGQPQHF. The CDR3 bases are TGTGCCAGCAGCTCAGTGACCGGGGGCCAGCCCCAGCATTTT. Together with reference TRBV5-6 and TRBJ1-5, the CDR3 gives the full variable domain: DAGVTQSPTHLIKTRGQQVTLRCSPKSGHDTVSWYQQALGQGPQFIFQYYEEEERQRGNFPDRFSGHQFPNYSSELNVNALLLGDSALYLCASSSVTGGQPQHFGDGTRLSIL.

This sequence joins TRBV20-1 and TRBJ1-3; D not resolved. The CDR3 runs 15 residues. V dropped 5 bases and J dropped 5 bases, with 19 bases sitting between them. Germline CDR1 reads DFQATT; CDR2 reads SNEGSKA (reference sequence). The DNA of the CDR3 is TGCAGTGCTCCCGGCCGGGCCCAGTATCGAAACACCATATATTTT. Translating gives CSAPGRAQYRNTIYF.

The chain recombines TRBV15 with TRBJ1-2; D remains unclear. The V gene lost 0 bases and the J gene lost 4 bases, with 12 bases spanning the gap. Germline V gives CDR1 LNHNV, CDR2 YYDKDF (reference sequence). This CDR3 has 15 residues. For the CDR3, the DNA is TGTGCCACCAGCAGAGATACACAGACCTCCTATGGCTACACCTTC. Translating it yields CATSRDTQTSYGYTF.

The CDR3 loop reads CASRLAGADGHEQFF. The CDR3, as DNA: TGTGCCAGCCGTCTAGCGGGGGCCGATGGCCATGAGCAGTTCTTC. The V and J genes are TRBV2 and TRBJ2-1; 10 nucleotides align to TRBD2. V lost 8 bases, J lost 8 bases, and 12 bases stayed unmatched. The germline V gene has CDR1 SNHLY and CDR2 FYNNEI. The CDR3 length is 15 residues. Together with reference TRBV2 and TRBJ2-1, the CDR3 gives the full variable domain: EPEVTQTPSHQVTQMGQEVILRCVPISNHLYFYWYRQILGQKVEFLVSFYNNEISEKSEIFDDQFSVERPDGSNFTLKIRSTKLEDSAMYFCASRLAGADGHEQFFGPGTRLTVL.

The rearrangement links TRBV4-2 to TRBJ2-5, with 8 bases that match TRBD2. Germline CDR1 reads LGHNA; CDR2 reads YNFKEQ. V gave up 0 bases and J gave up 7 bases; unmatched junction bases: 13. The CDR3 totals 17 residues. The CDR3 here is CASSQDGPTGGSRTQYF. In DNA, the CDR3 is TGTGCCAGCAGCCAAGATGGCCCAACGGGGGGGTCTAGGACCCAGTACTTC.

The chain recombines TRBV10-3 with TRBJ1-1; D is possibly TRBD1 (6 bases). Trimming removed 6 bases at V and 3 bases at J, with 11 bases between. Looked up from germline, CDR1 is ENHRY and CDR2 is SYGVKD. This CDR3 comprises 13 residues. CDR3 protein: CAIRDSKDTEAFF. The CDR3 DNA sequence: TGTGCCATCAGGGACAGTAAAGACACTGAAGCTTTCTTT.

The rearrangement uses TRBV5-1 and TRBJ2-7, with TRBD2 as a possible D gene (5 bases). From germline, CDR1 is SGHRS and CDR2 YFSETQ. The germline V and J ends were trimmed by 4 bases and 2 bases, with 13 bases remaining between them. This CDR3 spans 14 amino acids. The CDR3 loop is CASSSEGTTYEQYF. In nucleotides, the CDR3 is TGCGCCAGCAGCAGCGAGGGAACCACCTACGAGCAGTACTTC.

V is TRBV27 and J is TRBJ2-5; a weak D match, TRBD2 (7 bases). CDR1 and CDR2 (germline): MNHEY, SMNVEV (reference sequence). The V gene lost 6 bases and the J gene lost 5 bases, with 19 bases spanning the gap. The CDR3 contains 15 residues. In DNA, the CDR3 is TGTGCCAGCAGCCCCACGGGGGGCGCGAGGGAGACCCAGTACTTC. Its translation is CASSPTGGARETQYF.

The chain links TRBV5-6 to TRBJ1-6; no definite D call. There are 12 residues in the CDR3. CDR1 SGHDT and CDR2 YYEEEE come from the germline V gene. V shed 0 bases and J shed 10 bases, with 5 bases lying between them. CDR3 DNA sequence: TGTGCCAGCAGCTTGGGGTGGTCACCCCTCCACTTT. Its translation: CASSLGWSPLHF. Complete variable domain (other parts from reference TRBV5-6 and TRBJ1-6): DAGVTQSPTHLIKTRGQQVTLRCSPKSGHDTVSWYQQALGQGPQFIFQYYEEEERQRGNFPDRFSGHQFPNYSSELNVNALLLGDSALYLCASSLGWSPLHFGNGTRLTVT.

This rearrangement joins TRBV20-1 to TRBJ1-2; D is perhaps TRBD1 (6 bases). The ends were cut back, 0 bases at V and 6 bases at J, with 20 bases in the middle. CDR3 size: 16 residues. Per germline, CDR1 DFQATT and CDR2 SNEGSKA (reference sequence). The CDR3 sequence: CSARDTGHYRADGYTF. CDR3 nucleotide sequence: TGCAGTGCTAGAGATACGGGGCACTACAGGGCGGATGGCTACACCTTC.

V and J are TRBV10-3 and TRBJ2-1; D ambiguous. The V and J ends lost 7 bases and 4 bases respectively, with 11 bases between them. The CDR3 runs to 13 residues. Germline CDR1 ENHRY, CDR2 SYGVKD. This chain's CDR3 is CAITADGYNEQFF. CDR3 DNA sequence: TGTGCCATCACCGCGGACGGTTACAATGAGCAGTTCTTC.